One sample yielded the 20 T cell receptor beta chains listed below, sequenced in a study of T cells in Graves' hyperthyroidism and ophthalmopathy. Amplification of TCR beta CDR3 regions was performed using RNA transcripts as template. Primed by the HTBI set, a first-round RT-PCR was run on the TCR CDR3. One entry per CDR3 protein results from TCRdb running MiXCR on the multiplex PCR reads. The top ten clones hold around half of a sample with roughly 300,000 distinct CDR3 sequences, approximately 22% of them seen once. The specimen was blood. All receptors derive from a woman in her forties or fifties with Graves' hyperthyroidism.

V and J are TRBV2 and TRBJ2-7; 12 bases are shared with TRBD1. After removal of 6 bases from V and 5 bases from J, the junction contained 8 bases not matched to a gene. Per germline, CDR1 SNHLY and CDR2 FYNNEI. The CDR3 has 15 residues. In nucleotides, the CDR3 is TGTGCCAGCAGCTTAGAGGGACAGGGGGCGCACGAGCAGTACTTC. It translates to CASSLEGQGAHEQYF.

This clonotype was counted many times. The chain recombines TRBV18 with TRBJ1-1; no firm D call. V lost 3 bases and J 0 bases, leaving 17 bases between the germline ends. This CDR3 is 17 amino acids long. Germline values: CDR1 KGHSH, CDR2 LQKENI. CDR3 sequence: CASSPSQSHRMNTEAFF. CDR3 nucleotide sequence: TGTGCCAGCTCACCCTCCCAGTCACATCGGATGAACACTGAAGCTTTCTTT.

The CDR3 sequence is CASSELQGDVGYTF. In nucleotides, the CDR3 is TGTGCCAGCAGTGAATTACAGGGGGACGTTGGCTACACCTTC. The chain combines TRBV2 with TRBJ1-2, with TRBD1 matching 8 bases. CDR1 is SNHLY, CDR2 FYNNEI, per germline. This CDR3 contains 14 residues. Unmatched junction bases numbered 6, after V lost 2 bases and J lost 7 bases.

This clonotype was detected many times. This chain connects TRBV20-1 to TRBJ2-1, with 8 bases lining up with TRBD2. V shed 2 bases, J shed 7 bases, and the junction held 7 bases outside the gene matches. From germline, CDR1 is DFQATT and CDR2 SNEGSKA (reference sequence). This CDR3 contains 14 residues. Written as DNA, the CDR3 is TGCAGTGCTAGACCTAGCGGGCGGGGAAATGAGCAGTTCTTC. Translated: CSARPSGRGNEQFF.

This clonotype came up a few times. The chain recombines TRBV9 with TRBJ1-3, with TRBD1 as a possible D gene (6 bases). Germline V gene lookup returns CDR1 SGDLS and CDR2 YYNGEE. Deletions cut 2 bases from V and 0 bases from J, with 18 bases between. The CDR3 totals 18 residues. The CDR3 region is CASSVLEQGARSGNTIYF. Written as DNA, the CDR3 is TGTGCCAGCAGCGTCTTAGAACAGGGTGCCCGCTCTGGAAACACCATATATTTT.

The CDR3 loop is CALDRGPTGELFF. The DNA for the CDR3 is TGTGCCTTGGACAGGGGGCCGACCGGGGAGCTGTTTTTT. This chain uses TRBV30 with TRBJ2-2; 11 nucleotides match TRBD1. J lost 5 bases, V lost 7 bases, and 3 bases had no gene match. CDR1 and CDR2 (germline): GTSNPN, SVGIG (reference sequence). The CDR3 length is 13 residues.

At least ten counts were recorded for this clonotype. This sequence joins TRBV7-2 and TRBJ2-7, with D possibly being TRBD1 (6 bases). The V gene lost 5 bases and the J gene lost 3 bases, with 8 bases spanning the gap. Germline CDR1 reads SGHTA; CDR2 reads FQGNSA. This CDR3 region has 12 residues. The CDR3 region has the DNA TGTGCCAGCAGCCGAGGGGGCTACGAGCAGTACTTC. Its translation is CASSRGGYEQYF. Using reference TRBV7-2 and TRBJ2-7 for the parts outside the CDR3, the full variable domain is GAGVSQSPSNKVTEKGKDVELRCDPISGHTALYWYRQSLGQGLEFLIYFQGNSAPDKSGLPSDRFSAERTGGSVSTLTIQRTQQEDSAVYLCASSRGGYEQYFGPGTRLTVT.

The CDR3 protein is CASRSNRVPAEKLFF. The CDR3, as DNA: TGTGCCAGCAGGTCAAACAGGGTTCCGGCTGAAAAACTGTTTTTT. The genes are TRBV2 and TRBJ1-4; maybe TRBD1 (6 bases). Trimming cost V 6 bases and J 7 bases, with 18 bases left between them. CDR1 SNHLY and CDR2 FYNNEI come from the germline V gene. This CDR3 is built from 15 residues. Together with reference TRBV2 and TRBJ1-4, the CDR3 gives the full variable domain: EPEVTQTPSHQVTQMGQEVILRCVPISNHLYFYWYRQILGQKVEFLVSFYNNEISEKSEIFDDQFSVERPDGSNFTLKIRSTKLEDSAMYFCASRSNRVPAEKLFFGSGTQLSVL.

Many counts were recorded for this clonotype. This sequence joins TRBV28 and TRBJ2-7; 9 bases agree with TRBD1. Germline CDR1 is MDHEN and CDR2 is SYDVKM. CDR3 length equals 14 residues. Trimming at V came to 6 bases and at J to 4 bases, leaving 7 bases not matched to a gene. CDR3: CASRSSGQGYEQYF. CDR3 DNA sequence: TGTGCCAGCAGGTCCTCGGGACAGGGATACGAGCAGTACTTC.

This clonotype has a handful of counts. The rearrangement links TRBV7-9 to TRBJ2-7; D is uncertain. The V end lost 1 base, the J end lost 4 bases, and 14 bases lay between the germline ends. The CDR3 covers 15 residues. Per germline, CDR1 SEHNR and CDR2 FQNEAQ (reference sequence). DNA of the CDR3: TGTGCCAGCAGCTTAGGATACGGGTCCCAATACGAGCAGTACTTC. It codes for CASSLGYGSQYEQYF.

Worth noting for this clonotype: A much larger clone differs by one base, so this may be a read error. This chain uses TRBV5-1 with TRBJ2-3, with 7 bases identical to TRBD2. The germline V gene encodes CDR1 SGHRS and CDR2 YFSETQ. The length of the CDR3 is 15 residues. The DNA for the CDR3 is TGCGCCGGCAGCTTGGGAGGGGTTGGCACAGATACGCAGTATTTT. Amino acids: CAGSLGGVGTDTQYF.

This clonotype was recorded at least ten times. J is TRBJ2-3 and V is TRBV29-1; weak D call: TRBD2 (5 bases). Looked up from germline, CDR1 is SQVTM and CDR2 is ANQGSEA. V was shortened by 2 bases and J by 7 bases, with 22 bases between the two germline ends. CDR3 length: 16 residues. The CDR3 nucleotides are TGCAGCGTTGAAAAAGCTCTTCTGGTTTCGGGGAATACGCAGTATTTT. This translates into CSVEKALLVSGNTQYF.

This clonotype was seen repeatedly, ten times or more. CDR3 in amino acids: CASSQEGAVQNTGELFF. The CDR3 DNA sequence: TGTGCCAGCAGCCAAGAGGGGGCAGTTCAAAACACCGGGGAGCTGTTTTTT. The chain carries TRBV3-1 and TRBJ2-2; a weak D match, TRBD1 (6 bases). Per germline, CDR1 LGHDT and CDR2 YNNKEL (reference sequence). This CDR3 contains 17 residues. V shed 0 bases and J shed 2 bases, with 13 bases lying between them.

The CDR3 loop is CASSLGPGAREGPRTPGELFF. The CDR3 DNA follows: TGTGCCAGCAGCTTAGGGCCAGGGGCGCGGGAGGGCCCCCGTACGCCCGGGGAGCTGTTTTTT. The chain couples TRBV7-8 to TRBJ2-2; TRBD2 aligns across 9 bases. Germline V lookup: CDR1 SGHVS, CDR2 FQNEAQ. The CDR3 totals 21 residues. J gave up 6 bases and V 1 base, and 21 bases lay outside the gene matches.

This rearrangement joins TRBV29-1 to TRBJ2-1; TRBD2 matches 14 bases. This CDR3 region has 18 residues. Per the germline V gene, CDR1 is SQVTM and CDR2 is ANQGSEA. After removal of 0 bases from V and 6 bases from J, the junction contained 10 bases not matched to a gene. CDR3 region: CSVEDWGLAGVGVNEQFF. The CDR3, as DNA: TGCAGCGTTGAAGATTGGGGACTAGCGGGAGTAGGGGTCAATGAGCAGTTCTTC.

V gene TRBV5-1 combines with J gene TRBJ2-2; 9 bases are a match to TRBD2. CDR1 and CDR2 from the germline V gene are SGHRS and YFSETQ. The length of the CDR3 is 16 residues. V gave up 5 bases and J gave up 7 bases; unmatched junction bases: 12. CDR3 sequence (DNA): TGCGCCAGCAGTTTAGCGGGAGCCACCACTGGCGGGGAGCTGTTTTTT. Protein product: CASSLAGATTGGELFF.

This clonotype came up many times. This chain uses TRBV11-3 with TRBJ2-1, with 11 bases identical to TRBD1. The ends lost 1 base at V and 12 bases at J; junction bases unmatched: 5. The CDR3 extends over 14 amino acids. Germline V gives CDR1 SGHNT, CDR2 YENEEA. CDR3 region: CASSLGDRGEGQFF. DNA for the CDR3: TGTGCCAGCAGCTTAGGGGACAGGGGGGAGGGGCAGTTCTTC.

This clonotype was counted only a few times. The chain has TRBV13 and TRBJ2-7; 7 positions agree with TRBD1. Germline V gene sequence: CDR1 PRHDT, CDR2 FYEKMQ (reference sequence). This CDR3 has 14 residues. V was clipped by 5 bases and J by 1 base; unmatched bases: 5. CDR3 region: CASSPSGQSYEQYF. In DNA form, the CDR3 reads TGTGCCAGCAGCCCGTCGGGACAGTCCTACGAGCAGTACTTC.

This clonotype was recorded at least ten times. The V call is TRBV11-3, the J call TRBJ1-4, with unresolved D. The CDR3 spans 15 residues. Looked up from germline, CDR1 is SGHNT and CDR2 is YENEEA. V lost 5 bases, J lost 0 bases, and 10 bases lay in between. In nucleotides, the CDR3 is TGTGCCAGCAGCCCGTACACCTCAACTAATGAAAAACTGTTTTTT. Protein sequence: CASSPYTSTNEKLFF.

This clonotype was observed at least ten times. This chain joins TRBV28 and TRBJ2-7; D unresolved. V lost 7 bases and J lost 7, with 23 bases in between. The CDR3 sequence is 15 residues long. The germline gives CDR1 MDHEN, CDR2 SYDVKM. Here the CDR3 reads CASMAYRETRGEQYF. As DNA, the CDR3 is TGTGCCAGCATGGCCTACCGCGAGACACGTGGTGAGCAGTACTTC. The full variable domain, its missing parts supplied by reference TRBV28 and TRBJ2-7, is DVKVTQSSRYLVKRTGEKVFLECVQDMDHENMFWYRQDPGLGLRLIYFSYDVKMKEKGDIPEGYSVSREKKERFSLILESASTNQTSMYLCASMAYRETRGEQYFGPGTRLTVT.